This T cell receptor beta chain was obtained from a study of molecular identifiers for immune sequencing clone quantification. This clonotype was observed many times. TCRdb reanalysed the PCR reads using MiXCR and keeps one entry per CDR3 protein. The data contain about 100,000 distinct CDR3 sequences, roughly a fifth of them singletons. The V gene's germline CDR1 is SGHTA and CDR2 FQGNSA. V was pared by 6 bases and J by 4 bases, with 8 bases of the junction left unmatched. The CDR3 totals 14 residues. The TCR was taken from a human donor in good health. Some libraries in this study had Jurkat cell RNA spiked in. The chain employs TRBV7-2 and TRBJ1-2; TRBD1 aligns across 7 bases. Sequenced input: naive CD8+ T cells from blood, with Jurkat cell RNA spiked in. Noted subset: FACS-sorted CD8+CD4-CCR7+CD45RA+ naive T cells. This chain's CDR3 is CASSKGTELYGYTF. CDR3 DNA: TGTGCCAGCAGTAAAGGGACAGAGCTCTATGGCTACACCTTC. Filled out from reference TRBV7-2 and TRBJ1-2, the complete variable domain reads GAGVSQSPSNKVTEKGKDVELRCDPISGHTALYWYRQSLGQGLEFLIYFQGNSAPDKSGLPSDRFSAERTGGSVSTLTIQRTQQEDSAVYLCASSKGTELYGYTFGSGTRLTVV.